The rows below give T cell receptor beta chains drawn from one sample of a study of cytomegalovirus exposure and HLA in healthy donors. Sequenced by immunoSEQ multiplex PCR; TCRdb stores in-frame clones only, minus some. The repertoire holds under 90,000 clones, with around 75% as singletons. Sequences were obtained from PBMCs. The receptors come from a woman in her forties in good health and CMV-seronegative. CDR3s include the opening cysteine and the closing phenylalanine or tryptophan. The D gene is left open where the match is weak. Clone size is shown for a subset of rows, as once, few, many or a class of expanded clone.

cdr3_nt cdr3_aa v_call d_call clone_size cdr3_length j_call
TGTGCCAGCAGCTTAATTAGCGGGGGGGCAATTGAGCAGTTCTTC CASSLISGGAIEQFF TRBV7-9 TRBD2 few 15 TRBJ2-1
TGTGCCAGCAGCGCAACAGGGGGCAATCAGCCCCAGCATTTT CASSATGGNQPQHF TRBV7-9 TRBD1 . 14 TRBJ1-5
TGTGCCAGCATGGGGGGACAGGACATCTCTGGGGCCAACGTCCTGACTTTC CASMGGQDISGANVLTF TRBV25-1 TRBD1 few 17 TRBJ2-6
TGTGCCAGCAGTGAATTAGGGACAGAGAACACTGAAGCTTTCTTT CASSELGTENTEAFF TRBV25-1 TRBD1 . 15 TRBJ1-1
TGCGCCAGCAGCTTGGAGGGACAGGCTTGTGAAGCTTTCTTT CASSLEGQACEAFF TRBV5-1 TRBD1 . 14 TRBJ1-1
TGTGCCTGGAGTGGACTAGCGGGAGTTGGCGAGCAGTACTTC CAWSGLAGVGEQYF TRBV30 TRBD2 . 14 TRBJ2-7
TGCGCCAGCAGCCGCAGGGTGGGACTAGGGACAGATACGCAGTATTTT CASSRRVGLGTDTQYF TRBV4-1 TRBD2 . 16 TRBJ2-3
TGTGCCAGCAGCCCTGGGTCAGGGGACTATGGCTACACCTTC CASSPGSGDYGYTF TRBV28 . . 14 TRBJ1-2
TGTGCCAGCTCACCATTTACTAGCGGTAACACCGGGGAGCTGTTTTTT CASSPFTSGNTGELFF TRBV18 TRBD2 . 16 TRBJ2-2
TGTGCCAGCAGCTTAGGGTCTGGGGGCCACTACGAGCAGTACTTC CASSLGSGGHYEQYF TRBV7-9 . . 15 TRBJ2-7
TGTGCCAGCAAGGACAGCTCCAACACCGGGGAGCTGTTTTTT CASKDSSNTGELFF TRBV27 . . 14 TRBJ2-2
TGTGCCACCAGCAGAGGGCTAGCTGGAGATACGCAGTATTTT CATSRGLAGDTQYF TRBV15 . . 14 TRBJ2-3
TGCGCCAGCAGCCAAGATCGGCCAGGGGGATACAATGAGCAGTTCTTC CASSQDRPGGYNEQFF TRBV4-3 TRBD1 . 16 TRBJ2-1
TGTGCCAGCAGTTACGGACTCCCGAACACCGGGGAGCTGTTTTTT CASSYGLPNTGELFF TRBV6-5 . . 15 TRBJ2-2
TGTGCCAGCTCACCAGGGACTAGCGGGGCCACGGAGACCCAGTACTTC CASSPGTSGATETQYF TRBV18 TRBD2 . 16 TRBJ2-5
TGCAGCGTTGAGACAGGGAGATTGGGCGGCTACACCTTC CSVETGRLGGYTF TRBV29-1 TRBD1 . 13 TRBJ1-2
TGTGCCAGCAGCCCGGGACATAGAAGAGACGAGCAGTACTTC CASSPGHRRDEQYF TRBV5-6 . . 14 TRBJ2-7
TGCGCCAGCAGCCAGAGGGGACTAGCGGGGGACAGGGATACGCAGTATTTT CASSQRGLAGDRDTQYF TRBV4-1 TRBD2 . 17 TRBJ2-3
TGTGCCAGCAGACCGACTAGCGGGGGAATTGCAGATACGCAGTATTTT CASRPTSGGIADTQYF TRBV7-9 TRBD2 . 16 TRBJ2-3
TGTGCCAGCAGCCAACTGGGACAGGGGATCTACGAGCAGTACTTC CASSQLGQGIYEQYF TRBV14 TRBD1 . 15 TRBJ2-7
TGCAGCGTTGAAGGGGGTACTAGCGGTAGCACAGATACGCAGTATTTT CSVEGGTSGSTDTQYF TRBV29-1 TRBD2 . 16 TRBJ2-3
TGTGCCAGCAGTTTCTCAAAGCGGAAAAGCGCCGGGGAGCTGTTTTTT CASSFSKRKSAGELFF TRBV28 . . 16 TRBJ2-2
TGTGCCACCAGCAGAGAGACAGGGTCAACCGGGGAGCTGTTTTTT CATSRETGSTGELFF TRBV15 TRBD1 . 15 TRBJ2-2
TGCGCCAGCAGACAGGGGACCACCGGGGAGCTGTTTTTT CASRQGTTGELFF TRBV4-1 TRBD1 . 13 TRBJ2-2
TGTGCCAGTAGTGTAATCCCGGACAGGGACTATGGCTACACCTTC CASSVIPDRDYGYTF TRBV19 TRBD1 . 15 TRBJ1-2
TGCGCCAGCAGCTTGAACAGCCTCGCCTCTAACTATGGCTACACCTTC CASSLNSLASNYGYTF TRBV5-1 . . 16 TRBJ1-2
TGTGCCAGCAGCTTAGAACGGGGGGAAGCTTTCTTT CASSLERGEAFF TRBV7-9 . . 12 TRBJ1-1
TGTGCCAGCAGTGAAATGGGGGGGGTAGGTGGCTACACCTTC CASSEMGGVGGYTF TRBV6-1 . few 14 TRBJ1-2
TGTGCCAGCAGCCAAGAACGGAGACAGGGCTCATTTTCGTATGGCTACACCTTC CASSQERRQGSFSYGYTF TRBV14 TRBD1 . 18 TRBJ1-2
TGTGCCAGCAGTTTATGGGCCCCCAGGACTAGCGGGGGTCAAGAGACCCAGTACTTC CASSLWAPRTSGGQETQYF TRBV28 TRBD2 . 19 TRBJ2-5
TGTGCCAGCAGCTTTGGGACAGGGCCTTATGGCTACACCTTC CASSFGTGPYGYTF TRBV5-4 TRBD1 . 14 TRBJ1-2
TGTGCCAGCCGTGGGACAGGGGGCAATCAGCCCCAGCATTTT CASRGTGGNQPQHF TRBV2 TRBD1 . 14 TRBJ1-5
TGTACCAGTAGTTCCGGACAGGGGGCCGGGGAGACCCAGTACTTC CTSSSGQGAGETQYF TRBV19 TRBD1 . 15 TRBJ2-5
TGTGCCTGGAGGGCCGGGACAGCAACCTATAATTCACCCCTCCACTTT CAWRAGTATYNSPLHF TRBV30 TRBD1 few 16 TRBJ1-6
TGCGCCAGCAGCCAAGAGGACAGTAACACTGAAGCTTTCTTT CASSQEDSNTEAFF TRBV4-1 . . 14 TRBJ1-1
TGTGCCAGCAGTCTCCAGAGGGAGCAGTTCTTC CASSLQREQFF TRBV28 . . 11 TRBJ2-1
TGCGCCAGCAGCTTGTTGTTGGACACACCAGGCCACGAGCAGTACTTC CASSLLLDTPGHEQYF TRBV5-1 . . 16 TRBJ2-7
TGCGCCAGCAGCTTGGGTAGTAGCGGGAGGGCCACAGATACGCAGTATTTT CASSLGSSGRATDTQYF TRBV5-1 TRBD2 . 17 TRBJ2-3
TGTGCCAGCAGTTACTCTGTAGGACAGGGTTACGATGAGCAGTTCTTC CASSYSVGQGYDEQFF TRBV6-5 TRBD1 . 16 TRBJ2-1
TGCACCAGCAGCCAAGACCTAAATGACTACCCAGAGACCCAGTACTTC CTSSQDLNDYPETQYF TRBV1 . . 16 TRBJ2-5
TGCAGCGTAGTACGACAGGGGCCCTCCTACAATGAGCAGTTCTTC CSVVRQGPSYNEQFF TRBV29-1 TRBD1 once 15 TRBJ2-1
TGCGCCAGCAGCCAAGATAGGGGGGGCCTCGAGCAGTACTTC CASSQDRGGLEQYF TRBV4-3 . . 14 TRBJ2-7
TGTGCCAGCAGCCAAGGAGGGGGACAGGACACAGATACGCAGTATTTT CASSQGGGQDTDTQYF TRBV4-2 TRBD1 . 16 TRBJ2-3
TGTGCCAGCAGCTTGACGGCGGGGCAAGAGACCCAGTACTTC CASSLTAGQETQYF TRBV7-2 . once 14 TRBJ2-5
TGTGCCACCAGCAGAGAGGGACAGGGGTTGGATCAGCCCCAGCATTTT CATSREGQGLDQPQHF TRBV15 TRBD1 few 16 TRBJ1-5
TGTGCCAGTAGTACGGGGACAGTCGGAAACACCATATATTTT CASSTGTVGNTIYF TRBV19 TRBD1 . 14 TRBJ1-3
TGCAGCGTTGAACTAGCCCCAGGTTGGGAGACCCAGTACTTC CSVELAPGWETQYF TRBV29-1 . . 14 TRBJ2-5
TGTGCCTGGAGTGTGACAGGGGGCACTGAAGCTTTCTTT CAWSVTGGTEAFF TRBV30 TRBD1 . 13 TRBJ1-1
TGTGCCAGCAGTTATCGGACTAGCGCGAACACCGGGGAGCTGTTTTTT CASSYRTSANTGELFF TRBV6-6 TRBD2 . 16 TRBJ2-2
TGCGCCAGCAGCTTTTCGGGACAGGGGAACAACGAGCAGTACTTC CASSFSGQGNNEQYF TRBV5-1 TRBD1 few 15 TRBJ2-7
TGTGCCATCAGGATAACAGGGGCCCCCTCCAATGAGCAGTTCTTC CAIRITGAPSNEQFF TRBV10-3 TRBD1 few 15 TRBJ2-1
TGTGCCAGCAGCTTGGTACAGGGGAGCGGTGAAAAACTGTTTTTT CASSLVQGSGEKLFF TRBV7-8 TRBD1 . 15 TRBJ1-4
TGTGCCAGCAGCCCGTGCTGCACTAGCACAGATACGCAGTATTTT CASSPCCTSTDTQYF TRBV7-8 . . 15 TRBJ2-3
TGTGCCAGCAGTTCCGGACTAGCGGGGGAGTGGGAGCAGTTCTTC CASSSGLAGEWEQFF TRBV6-5 TRBD2 . 15 TRBJ2-1
TGTGCCAGCAGCTACCGGAGTCCTGAGACCCAGTACTTC CASSYRSPETQYF TRBV7-9 . . 13 TRBJ2-5
TGTGCCAGCAGTACCCAACAGAATTCACCCCTCCACTTT CASSTQQNSPLHF TRBV6-5 . . 13 TRBJ1-6
TGTGCCAGCTCACCATACGCGGCCAATAATTCACCCCTCCACTTT CASSPYAANNSPLHF TRBV18 . . 15 TRBJ1-6
TGTGCCAGCAGCTTAGACAGGGTCATTTGGTCCGGGGAGCTGTTTTTT CASSLDRVIWSGELFF TRBV5-6 TRBD1 . 16 TRBJ2-2
TGTGCCAGTAGTCCGGGACTTAGCTACGAGCAGTACTTC CASSPGLSYEQYF TRBV19 . . 13 TRBJ2-7